This T cell receptor (beta chain) is from a study of cytomegalovirus exposure and HLA in healthy donors. A word on this clone: The target antigen is unknown.

Between the trimmed V and J ends, which lost 2 bases and 5 bases, there was a span of 4 bases. The germline CDR1 and CDR2 sequences are SGHAT and FQDESV (reference sequence). The CDR3 length is 12 residues. PCR was performed using 60 Vbeta and 13 Jbeta primers. Data came from immunoSEQ multiplex PCR; TCRdb stores just in-frame clones and leaves some out. The table has about 150,000 clones, approximately 80% seen once. Overall study findings and caveats: As a later analysis showed, several of the most significant clusters appeared to be linked to common viral pathogens.

The sample comprised PBMCs. V and J are TRBV11-1 and TRBJ1-3, with no clear D. This clonotype originated in a man aged 18-30 years in good health and CMV-seronegative. CDR3 bases: TGTGCCAGCAGCTTATATCGAAACACCATATATTTT. Amino acid sequence: CASSLYRNTIYF.